This TCR beta chain was sequenced in a study of CD8 T cells in ankylosing spondylitis. In regard to this clonotype: The antigen remains unidentified.

Findings and limits, study-wide: Made up of about eight highly homologous variants, a TCR beta motif appeared characteristic of ankylosing spondylitis blood.

J lost 3 bases, V lost 1 base, and 4 bases had no gene match. The CDR3 length is 15 residues. From germline, CDR1 is LGHNA and CDR2 YNFKEQ. Each CDR3 protein gets one entry after TCRdb re-called the 5' RACE reads with MiXCR. Here the sample spans 200,000 or so distinct CDR3 sequences, under 30% being singletons. The chain links TRBV4-2 to TRBJ2-7; 9 bases align to TRBD2. The material sequenced was blood, either unsorted or a sorted T cell fraction (not recorded which). The clonotype comes from a male donor with ankylosing spondylitis or in good health (not recorded which). CDR3 coding DNA: TGTGCCAGCAGCCAAGGGGCGACTAGCGGCTACGAGCAGTACTTC. Translating it yields CASSQGATSGYEQYF.